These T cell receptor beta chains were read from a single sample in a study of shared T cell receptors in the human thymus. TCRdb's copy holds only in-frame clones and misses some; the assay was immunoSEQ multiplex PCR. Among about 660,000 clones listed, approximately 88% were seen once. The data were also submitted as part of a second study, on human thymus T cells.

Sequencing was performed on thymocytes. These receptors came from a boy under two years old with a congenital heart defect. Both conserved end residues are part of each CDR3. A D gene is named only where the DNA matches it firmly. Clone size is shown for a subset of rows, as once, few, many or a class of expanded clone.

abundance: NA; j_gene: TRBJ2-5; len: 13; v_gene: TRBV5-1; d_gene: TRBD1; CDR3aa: CASRLDRRETQYF; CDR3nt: TGCGCCAGCAGATTGGACAGGCGCGAGACCCAGTACTTC
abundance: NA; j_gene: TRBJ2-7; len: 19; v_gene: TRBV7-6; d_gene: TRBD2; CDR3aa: CASSPGTSGIPPVRSEQYF; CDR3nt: TGTGCCAGCAGCCCCGGGACTAGCGGGATCCCCCCCGTCCGGAGCGAGCAGTACTTC
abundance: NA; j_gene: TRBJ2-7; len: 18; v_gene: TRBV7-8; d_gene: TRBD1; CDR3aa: CASSSPGQQNLLYYEQYF; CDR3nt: TGTGCCAGCAGCTCCCCGGGACAGCAAAACCTTTTGTATTACGAGCAGTACTTC
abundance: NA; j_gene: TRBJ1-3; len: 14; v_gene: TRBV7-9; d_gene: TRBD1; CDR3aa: CASSSRDRGNTIYF; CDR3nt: TGTGCCAGCAGCTCACGGGACAGAGGAAACACCATATATTTT
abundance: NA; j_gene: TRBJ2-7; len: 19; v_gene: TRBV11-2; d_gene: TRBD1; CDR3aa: CASSLTGTGPVRGMCEQYF; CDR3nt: TGTGCCAGCAGCCTAACCGGGACAGGGCCCGTTAGAGGGATGTGCGAGCAGTACTTC
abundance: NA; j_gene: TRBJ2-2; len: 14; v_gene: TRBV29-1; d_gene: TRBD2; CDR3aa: CSAFREADPGELFF; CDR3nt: TGCAGCGCCTTCCGGGAGGCCGACCCCGGGGAGCTGTTTTTT
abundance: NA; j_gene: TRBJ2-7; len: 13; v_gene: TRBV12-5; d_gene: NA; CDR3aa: CASGLNGLYEQYF; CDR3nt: TGTGCTAGTGGTTTGAATGGGCTCTACGAGCAGTACTTC
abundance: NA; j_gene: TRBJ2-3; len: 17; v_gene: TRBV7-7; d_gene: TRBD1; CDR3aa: CASSAIDRGRVPDTQYF; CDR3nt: TGTGCCAGCAGCGCGATTGACAGGGGGCGGGTTCCAGATACGCAGTATTTT
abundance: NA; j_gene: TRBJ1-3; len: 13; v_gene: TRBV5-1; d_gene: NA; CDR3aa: CASSLGIGDTIYF; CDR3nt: TGCGCCAGCAGCTTGGGGATAGGGGACACCATATATTTT
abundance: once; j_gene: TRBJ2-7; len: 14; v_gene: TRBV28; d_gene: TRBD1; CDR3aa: CASSLNRGPYEQYF; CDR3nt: TGTGCCAGCAGTTTAAACAGGGGGCCGTACGAGCAGTACTTC
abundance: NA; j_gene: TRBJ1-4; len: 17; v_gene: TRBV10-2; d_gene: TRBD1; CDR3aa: CASSESGTAATNEKLFF; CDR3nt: TGCGCCAGCAGTGAGTCCGGGACAGCTGCAACTAATGAAAAACTGTTTTTT
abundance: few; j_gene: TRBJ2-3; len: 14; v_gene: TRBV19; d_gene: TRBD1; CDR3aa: CASSRGQGTDTQYF; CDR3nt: TGTGCCAGTAGTCGGGGACAGGGCACAGATACGCAGTATTTT
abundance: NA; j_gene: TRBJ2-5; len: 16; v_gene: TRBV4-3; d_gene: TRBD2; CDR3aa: CASSQVVTSGSDEQYF; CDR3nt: TGCGCCAGCAGCCAAGTCGTGACTAGCGGGAGTGATGAGCAGTACTTC
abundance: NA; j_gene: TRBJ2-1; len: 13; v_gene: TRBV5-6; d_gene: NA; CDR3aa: CASSLAGDNEQFF; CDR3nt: TGTGCCAGCAGCTTGGCGGGAGACAATGAGCAGTTCTTC
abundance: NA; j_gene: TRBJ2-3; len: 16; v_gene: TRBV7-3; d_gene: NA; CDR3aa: CASSLKPTRVEDTQYF; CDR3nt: TGTGCCAGCAGCTTAAAACCGACTAGGGTTGAGGATACGCAGTATTTT
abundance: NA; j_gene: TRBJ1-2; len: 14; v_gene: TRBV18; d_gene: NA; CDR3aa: CASSPREGPFGYTF; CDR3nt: TGTGCCAGCTCACCACGGGAGGGCCCCTTCGGCTACACCTTC
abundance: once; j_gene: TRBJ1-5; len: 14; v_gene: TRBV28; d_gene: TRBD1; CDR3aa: CASTRDRVDQPQHF; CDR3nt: TGTGCCAGCACACGGGACAGGGTGGATCAGCCCCAGCATTTT
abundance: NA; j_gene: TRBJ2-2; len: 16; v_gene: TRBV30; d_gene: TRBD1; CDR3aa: CAWSDHRTGGNGELFF; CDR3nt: TGTGCCTGGAGTGACCATCGGACAGGCGGTAACGGGGAGCTGTTTTTT
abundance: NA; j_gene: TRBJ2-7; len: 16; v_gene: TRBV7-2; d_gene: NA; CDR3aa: CASSGRIRTGFHEQYF; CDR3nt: TGTGCCAGCAGCGGGCGTATCCGTACAGGGTTCCACGAGCAGTACTTC
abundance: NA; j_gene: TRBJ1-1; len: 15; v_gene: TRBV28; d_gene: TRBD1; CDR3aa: CASSLCAGGNTEAFF; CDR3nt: TGTGCCAGCAGTTTATGCGCAGGGGGAAACACTGAAGCTTTCTTT
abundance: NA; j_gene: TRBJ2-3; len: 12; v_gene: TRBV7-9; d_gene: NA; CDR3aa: CASSPSRDTQYF; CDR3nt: TGTGCCAGCAGCCCGAGCCGAGATACGCAGTATTTT
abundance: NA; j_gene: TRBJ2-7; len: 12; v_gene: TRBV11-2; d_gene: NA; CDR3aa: CASSRGAYEQYF; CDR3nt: TGTGCCAGCAGCCGCGGGGCCTACGAGCAGTACTTC
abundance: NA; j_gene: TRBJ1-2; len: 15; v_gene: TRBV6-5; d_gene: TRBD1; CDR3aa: CASRPTRGKRDGYTF; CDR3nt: TGTGCCAGCAGACCGACCAGGGGGAAGAGAGATGGCTACACCTTC
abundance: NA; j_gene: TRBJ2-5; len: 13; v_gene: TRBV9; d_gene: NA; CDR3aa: CASSVYEGETQYF; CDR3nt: TGTGCCAGCAGCGTATACGAGGGAGAGACCCAGTACTTC